These T cell receptor beta chains were read from a single sample in a study of blood T cell repertoires in COVID-19. Profiled with immunoSEQ multiplex PCR; TCRdb holds only in-frame clones, not every one. The sample lists under 170,000 clones; 84% were seen once. Input material: peripheral blood. These receptors were taken from a man between 65 and 79 years old with acute or convalescent COVID-19. The CDR3 runs from the conserved cysteine through the conserved F or W. The D gene is left open where the match is weak. The listing skips clone size in some rows; elsewhere it reads once, few, many or a size class.

TRBV27	TRBJ2-1	TRBD1	.	TGTGCCAGCAGTCCCGGGACAGGGGAATGGAATGAGCAGTTCTTC	CASSPGTGEWNEQFF
TRBV6-5	TRBJ1-3	.	.	TGTGCCAGCAGACTAGAAAGAAACACCATATATTTT	CASRLERNTIYF
TRBV5-4	TRBJ1-2	.	few	TGTGCCAGCAGTACTGAGGGTCCCTATGGCTACACCTTC	CASSTEGPYGYTF
TRBV29-1	TRBJ1-1	.	.	TGCAGCGTTGAGGAGTTCGGGGCTTTCTTT	CSVEEFGAFF
TRBV6-1	TRBJ1-5	.	once	TGTGCCAGCAGTGTAGCGGGCAGCTCCAATCAGCCCCAGCATTTT	CASSVAGSSNQPQHF
TRBV2	TRBJ2-7	.	.	TGTGCCAGCAGTGAAGTGGTAGAGAGGTACTTC	CASSEVVERYF
TRBV11-2	TRBJ1-1	.	.	TGTGCCAGCAGCTTAGATGTAGGCAGGCTCACTGAAGCTTTCTTT	CASSLDVGRLTEAFF
TRBV28	TRBJ2-5	TRBD1	.	TGTGCCAGCAGTACAAACAGGGGCTCGTACCAAGAGACCCAGTACTTC	CASSTNRGSYQETQYF
TRBV30	TRBJ1-4	.	.	TGTGCCTGGAGTAAACAGGAACAGGTGTCTGAAAAACTGTTTTTT	CAWSKQEQVSEKLFF
TRBV27	TRBJ2-1	.	.	TGTGCCAGCACAACGGCCTACAATGAGCAGTTCTTC	CASTTAYNEQFF
TRBV6-5	TRBJ1-5	.	.	TGTGCCAGCACCCCTTTCTGGGGGGATGGGCAGCCCCAGCATTTT	CASTPFWGDGQPQHF
TRBV5-1	TRBJ2-3	.	.	TGCGCCAGCAGCCCGGACAGCGCAGGTACGCAGTATTTT	CASSPDSAGTQYF
TRBV9	TRBJ1-4	TRBD1	.	TGTGCCAGCAGCGGCCGGGACAGGGTTGAAAAACTGTTTTTT	CASSGRDRVEKLFF
TRBV24-1	TRBJ2-7	TRBD2	.	TGTGCCACCAGTGCCAAGACTAGCGGGGTTACCTACGAGCAGTACTTC	CATSAKTSGVTYEQYF
TRBV3-1/TRBV3-2	TRBJ1-6	.	.	TGTGCCAGCAGCCAACTTGTGGGGGGGCATGGTTCACCCCTCCACTTT	CASSQLVGGHGSPLHF
TRBV5-1	TRBJ2-2	TRBD2	.	TGCGCCAGCATCCTCTACCGGGCGGGGGTGAACACCGGGGAGCTGTTTTTT	CASILYRAGVNTGELFF
TRBV5-1	TRBJ2-2	.	.	TGCGCCAGCAGCTTTAGTCTCACCGGGGAGCTGTTTTTT	CASSFSLTGELFF
TRBV18	TRBJ2-1	TRBD2	.	TGTGCCAGCTCACGCGGTCTAGCGGGAGGGCCCGGAGACGAGCAGTTCTTC	CASSRGLAGGPGDEQFF
TRBV30	TRBJ2-2	.	.	TGTGCCTGGAGGAGCGATGGGACCGGGGAGCTGTTTTTT	CAWRSDGTGELFF
TRBV2	TRBJ1-5	TRBD1	.	TGTGCCAGCATTGGACAGGGCAATCAGCCCCAGCATTTT	CASIGQGNQPQHF
TRBV28	TRBJ1-5	.	.	TGTGCCAGCAAGCGGGGGGGCAATCAGCCCCAGCATTTT	CASKRGGNQPQHF
TRBV2	TRBJ1-1	.	.	TGTGCCAGCAGCCCCCCCAAAGGGGAAACTGAAGCTTTCTTT	CASSPPKGETEAFF
TRBV19	TRBJ2-3	.	.	TGTGCCAGTAGTATTCCCCGAGCAGGGGCAGATACGCAGTATTTT	CASSIPRAGADTQYF
TRBV11-2	TRBJ2-5	TRBD2	.	TGTGCCAGCAGCTTAGCCGGGAGGGAGACCCAGTACTTC	CASSLAGRETQYF
TRBV27	TRBJ1-1	TRBD1	.	TGTGCCAGCAGCGCCCACGGGACAGTGAACACTGAAGCTTTCTTT	CASSAHGTVNTEAFF
TRBV5-8	TRBJ2-1	TRBD1	.	TGTGCCAGCAGCTTGGCGGGACAGAACTACAATGAGCAGTTCTTC	CASSLAGQNYNEQFF
TRBV6-5	TRBJ2-7	.	.	TGTGCCAGCAGTTACTCGGGCCGAGATCGGTACGAGCAGTACTTC	CASSYSGRDRYEQYF
TRBV7-3	TRBJ2-5	TRBD2	.	TGTGCCAGCAGCCCTAGCGGGAGGGAGACCCAGTACTTC	CASSPSGRETQYF
TRBV9	TRBJ1-3	TRBD1	.	TGTGCCAGCAGCGCCACTGGGGCAGGGGGCTCAAGAAACACCATATATTTT	CASSATGAGGSRNTIYF